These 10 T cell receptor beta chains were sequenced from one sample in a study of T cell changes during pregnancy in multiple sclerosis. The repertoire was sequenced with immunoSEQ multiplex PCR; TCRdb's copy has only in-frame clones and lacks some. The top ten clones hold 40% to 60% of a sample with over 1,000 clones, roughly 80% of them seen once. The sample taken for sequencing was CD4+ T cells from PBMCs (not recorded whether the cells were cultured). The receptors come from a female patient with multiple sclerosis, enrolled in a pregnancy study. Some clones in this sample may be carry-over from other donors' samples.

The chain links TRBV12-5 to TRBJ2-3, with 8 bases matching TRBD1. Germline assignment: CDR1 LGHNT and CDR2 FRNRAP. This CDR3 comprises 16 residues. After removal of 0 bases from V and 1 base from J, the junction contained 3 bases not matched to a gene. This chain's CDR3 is CASGLVKTGGTDTQYF. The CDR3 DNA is TGTGCTAGTGGTTTGGTAAAGACAGGGGGCACAGATACGCAGTATTTT.

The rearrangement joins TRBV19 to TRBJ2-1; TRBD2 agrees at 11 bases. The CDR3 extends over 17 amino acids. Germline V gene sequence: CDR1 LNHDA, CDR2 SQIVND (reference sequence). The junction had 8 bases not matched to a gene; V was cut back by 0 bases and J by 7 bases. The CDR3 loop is CASSIEGSGGVRNEQFF. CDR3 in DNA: TGTGCCAGTAGTATAGAGGGTAGCGGGGGGGTACGAAATGAGCAGTTCTTC.

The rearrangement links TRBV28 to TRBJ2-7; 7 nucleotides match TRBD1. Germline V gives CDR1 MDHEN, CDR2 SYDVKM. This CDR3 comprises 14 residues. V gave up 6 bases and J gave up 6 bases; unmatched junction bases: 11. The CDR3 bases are TGTGCCAGCAGCCTGACAGGGCGTTATGCCGAGCAGTACTTC. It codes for CASSLTGRYAEQYF.

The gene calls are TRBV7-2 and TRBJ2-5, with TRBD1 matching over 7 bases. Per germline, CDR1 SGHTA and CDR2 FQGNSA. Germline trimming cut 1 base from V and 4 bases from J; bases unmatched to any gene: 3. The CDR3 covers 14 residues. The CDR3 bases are TGTGCCAGCAGCTTAGGTTACAGGGGAGAGACCCAGTACTTC. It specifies CASSLGYRGETQYF.

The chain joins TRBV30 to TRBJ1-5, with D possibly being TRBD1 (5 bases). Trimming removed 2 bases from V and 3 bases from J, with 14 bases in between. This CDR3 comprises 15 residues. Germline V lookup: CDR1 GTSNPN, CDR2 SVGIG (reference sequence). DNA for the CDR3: TGTGCCTGGAGTCCTTCCGACAGAGACAATCAGCCCCAGCATTTT. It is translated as CAWSPSDRDNQPQHF.

The CDR3 sequence is CSVGRTGGTDTQYF. CDR3 nucleotides: TGCAGCGTTGGCCGGACAGGGGGCACAGATACGCAGTATTTT. V and J are TRBV29-1 and TRBJ2-3; TRBD1 aligns across 9 bases. CDR1 and CDR2 from the germline V gene are SQVTM and ANQGSEA. The CDR3 is made up of 14 amino acids. The V segment lost 4 bases and the J segment 1 base; nucleotides outside the gene matches: 3.

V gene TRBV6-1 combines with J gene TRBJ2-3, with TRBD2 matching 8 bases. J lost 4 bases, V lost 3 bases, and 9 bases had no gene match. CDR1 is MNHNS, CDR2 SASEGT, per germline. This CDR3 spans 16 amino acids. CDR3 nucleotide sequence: TGTGCCAGCAGTGAGGTTCCGGGGGGGCCCGCAGATACGCAGTATTTT. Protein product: CASSEVPGGPADTQYF.

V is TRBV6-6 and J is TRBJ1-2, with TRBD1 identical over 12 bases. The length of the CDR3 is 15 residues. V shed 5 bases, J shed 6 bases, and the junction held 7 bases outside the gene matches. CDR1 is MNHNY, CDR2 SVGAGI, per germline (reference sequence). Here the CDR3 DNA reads TGTGCCAGCAGTGGATGGGGACAGGGGGCCCATGGCTACACCTTC. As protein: CASSGWGQGAHGYTF.

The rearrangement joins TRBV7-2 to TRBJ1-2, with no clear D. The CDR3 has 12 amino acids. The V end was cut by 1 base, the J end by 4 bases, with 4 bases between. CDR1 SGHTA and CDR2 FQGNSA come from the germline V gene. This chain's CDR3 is CASSLGLYGYTF. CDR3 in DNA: TGTGCCAGCAGCTTAGGCCTCTATGGCTACACCTTC.

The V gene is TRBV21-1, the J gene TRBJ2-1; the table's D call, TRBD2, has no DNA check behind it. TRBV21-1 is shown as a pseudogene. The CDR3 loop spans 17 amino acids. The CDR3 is CASRGLLATPSDNEQFF. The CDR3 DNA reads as TGTGCCAGCAGGGGTCTATTAGCTACACCATCCGACAATGAGCAGTTCTTC.